This TCR beta chain was captured in a study of shared T cell receptors in the human thymus. Method: immunoSEQ multiplex PCR; TCRdb's copy keeps in-frame clones and lacks some. There are around 68,000 clones in the sample; about 95% occur only once, and roughly 0.033% lies in the top ten. The receptor was derived from a human donor. Sequenced: thymocytes.

The CDR3 nucleotides read TGTGCCAGCAGCTTGGAAGGGCCGGGGGTCACAGATACGCAGTATTTT. Its protein is CASSLEGPGVTDTQYF. The chain carries TRBV5-5 and TRBJ2-3, with D tentatively TRBD2 (6 bases). Trimming removed 0 bases at V and 2 bases at J, with 13 bases between. CDR1 is SGHKS, CDR2 YYEKEE, per germline (reference sequence). The CDR3 length is 16 residues.